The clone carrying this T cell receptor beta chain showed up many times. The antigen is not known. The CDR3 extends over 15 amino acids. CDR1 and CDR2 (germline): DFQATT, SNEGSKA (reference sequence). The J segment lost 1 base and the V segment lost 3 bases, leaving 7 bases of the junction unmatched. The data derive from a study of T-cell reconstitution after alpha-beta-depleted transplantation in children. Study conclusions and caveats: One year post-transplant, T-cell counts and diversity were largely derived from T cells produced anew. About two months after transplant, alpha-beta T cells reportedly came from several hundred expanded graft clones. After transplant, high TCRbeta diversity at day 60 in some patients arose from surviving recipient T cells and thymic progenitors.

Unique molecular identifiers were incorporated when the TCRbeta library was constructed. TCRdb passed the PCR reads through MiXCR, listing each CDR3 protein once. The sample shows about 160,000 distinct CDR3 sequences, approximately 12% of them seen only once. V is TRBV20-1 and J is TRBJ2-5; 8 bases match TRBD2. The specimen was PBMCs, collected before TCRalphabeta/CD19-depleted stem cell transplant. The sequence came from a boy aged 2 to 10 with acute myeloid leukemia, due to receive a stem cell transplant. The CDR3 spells CSARSTSGVQETQYF. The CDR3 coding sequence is TGCAGTGCTAGGAGCACTAGCGGTGTCCAAGAGACCCAGTACTTC.